Each of the 18 T cell receptor beta chains below was sequenced from the same sample in a study of blood T cells in healthy people across ages. Primers used in a second PCR of roughly 7 to 12 cycles were a sample-barcoded 5' primer and a J-beta primer mix. A single record per CDR3 protein comes from TCRdb applying MiXCR to the 5' RACE reads. The table shows 2 million or so distinct CDR3 sequences, with around 48% occurring only once. Sequences were obtained from blood. The receptors shown here come from a middle-aged woman in good health.

This clonotype was observed a single time. The germline gene is not matched at one end of the junction; a read error may be the cause. The genes are TRBV18 and TRBJ2-7; TRBD2 agrees at 7 bases. CDR1 KGHSH and CDR2 LQKENI come from the germline V gene. The CDR3 covers 14 residues. CDR3 region: CASSPGRVRAEQNF. The CDR3 DNA reads as TGTGCCAGCTCACCGGGGAGGGTAAGGGCCGAGCAGAACTTC.

The rearrangement links TRBV6-6 to TRBJ2-7; D unresolved. V dropped 10 bases and J dropped 6 bases, with 16 bases sitting between them. CDR3 length: 12 residues. Per the germline V gene, CDR1 is MNHNY and CDR2 is SVGAGI (reference sequence). The CDR3 DNA sequence: TGTGCCAAGGGTCTCCTTCCCTTCGAGCAGTACTTC. Its protein is CAKGLLPFEQYF.

This clonotype was counted between two and nine times. This sequence joins TRBV20-1 and TRBJ2-5; D possibly corresponds to TRBD1 (5 bases). The CDR3 runs 12 residues. V lost 6 bases and J lost 2, with 10 bases in between. Germline assignment: CDR1 DFQATT and CDR2 SNEGSKA (reference sequence). The CDR3 reads CSAPKGQETQYF. CDR3 bases: TGCAGTGCCCCTAAGGGGCAAGAGACCCAGTACTTC.

This chain links TRBV4-2 with TRBJ2-5, with D unclear. The CDR3 consists of 15 residues. The V gene's germline CDR1 is LGHNA and CDR2 YNFKEQ. Trimming left V 0 bases short and J 2 bases short, with 10 bases between. CDR3 nucleotides: TGTGCCAGCAGCCAAGATCTGCTTCTTCAAGAGACCCAGTACTTC. It encodes CASSQDLLLQETQYF.

In the case of this clonotype: An end of the junction differs from the germline gene, which may be a read error. This chain joins TRBV18 and TRBJ1-1, with D unresolved. CDR1 and CDR2 from the germline V gene are KGHSH and LQKENI. The CDR3 has 13 amino acids. The CDR3 protein is CASLQVSTTEAFF. The CDR3 DNA sequence: TGTGCCAGCCTTCAAGTCTCGACGACTGAAGCCTTCTTT.

This clonotype has more than one count but fewer than ten. The rearrangement joins TRBV6-1 to TRBJ2-5; D remains ambiguous. The germline CDR1 and CDR2 sequences are MNHNS and SASEGT. This CDR3 spans 15 amino acids. V was cut by 0 bases and J by 7 bases, with 15 bases left in between. CDR3: CASSEAYGERGTQYF. In nucleotides, the CDR3 is TGTGCCAGCAGTGAAGCGTACGGAGAAAGAGGGACCCAGTACTTC.

J is TRBJ1-2 and V is TRBV4-1, with unresolved D. The CDR3 totals 12 residues. V dropped 2 bases and J dropped 7 bases, with 8 bases sitting between them. Germline V gene sequence: CDR1 MGHRA, CDR2 YSYEKL. CDR3 sequence: CASSQREFGYTF. The CDR3 coding sequence is TGCGCCAGCAGCCAAAGGGAGTTTGGCTACACCTTC.

This clonotype was observed a handful of times. This chain connects TRBV20-1 to TRBJ2-5; tentatively, D is TRBD2 (6 bases). Per germline, CDR1 DFQATT and CDR2 SNEGSKA (reference sequence). V lost 6 bases to trimming and J lost 5 bases, with 22 bases between them. The length of the CDR3 is 15 residues. The CDR3 DNA reads TGCAGTGCAGCGAAACTAGCTCTCAAGATGGAGACCCAGTACTTC. It is translated as CSAAKLALKMETQYF.

This clonotype was seen more than once but under ten times. The chain carries TRBV3-1 and TRBJ2-1; TRBD2 agrees at 8 bases. Germline V gene data show CDR1 as LGHDT and CDR2 as YNNKEL (reference sequence). J was trimmed by 4 bases and V by 6 bases; bases with no gene match: 14. The CDR3 runs 17 residues. The CDR3 protein is CASRRAGTGGLYNEQFF. The CDR3 bases are TGTGCCAGCAGACGAGCGGGGACGGGGGGGCTTTACAATGAGCAGTTCTTC.

The count of this clonotype is one. The chain employs TRBV27 and TRBJ2-5; TRBD1 matches at 11 bases. Germline loops: CDR1 MNHEY, CDR2 SMNVEV (reference sequence). V lost 8 bases, J lost 1 base, and 12 bases stayed unmatched. This CDR3 has 17 residues. CDR3 DNA sequence: TGTGCCAGCGGATCCCGCCTGGGACAGGGGGGCCAAGAGACCCAGTACTTC. Amino acids: CASGSRLGQGGQETQYF.

The rearrangement uses TRBV6-1 and TRBJ2-3; either TRBD1 or TRBD2 may fit D (5 bases each). The CDR3 has 17 residues. V lost 6 bases and J 0 bases, leaving 19 bases between the germline ends. Germline V CDR1 and CDR2: MNHNS, SASEGT. For the CDR3, the DNA is TGTGCCAGCAGCAAGTGGACGGGGCCCACTAGCACAGATACGCAGTATTTT. Translated, it gives CASSKWTGPTSTDTQYF.

The genes are TRBV20-1 and TRBJ1-1; D may be TRBD1 (5 bases). This CDR3 is built from 13 residues. The ends were cut back, 0 bases at V and 7 bases at J, with 12 bases in the middle. CDR1 is DFQATT and CDR2 is SNEGSKA in the germline V gene (reference sequence). The CDR3 DNA reads as TGCAGTGCTAGAGATGGGGCGGACGATGAAGCTTTCTTT. Translation gives CSARDGADDEAFF.

This chain links TRBV13 with TRBJ2-1, with D possibly TRBD2 on 6 matching bases. CDR3 size: 16 residues. V was clipped by 5 bases and J by 5 bases, with 19 bases between them. Germline loops: CDR1 PRHDT, CDR2 FYEKMQ (reference sequence). Here the CDR3 reads CASSPKYLERDNEQFF. CDR3 DNA: TGTGCCAGCAGCCCAAAATATCTAGAGCGGGACAATGAGCAGTTCTTC.

The rearrangement links TRBV6-6 to TRBJ2-7; D unclear. There are 11 residues in the CDR3. Germline-derived CDR1 and CDR2 are MNHNY and SVGAGI (reference sequence). V was clipped by 8 bases and J by 7 bases, with 12 bases between them. The CDR3 DNA is TGTGCCAGCCAAAACAAGGGTGAGCAGTACTTC. This translates into CASQNKGEQYF.

The chain links TRBV20-1 to TRBJ2-2; D unresolved. Germline CDR1 and CDR2: DFQATT and SNEGSKA (reference sequence). The CDR3 loop spans 15 amino acids. This CDR3 is CSLRSAARSTGELFF. The DNA for the CDR3 is TGCAGCCTTAGGTCGGCAGCGCGGAGCACCGGGGAGCTGTTTTTT.

The chain links TRBV21-1 to TRBJ2-5; TRBD1 is the table's D call, not checked against the DNA. TRBV21-1 is an annotated pseudogene. CDR3 length: 16 residues. The CDR3 region is CASSKAGQGSSETQYF. The CDR3 bases are TGTGCCAGCAGCAAAGCGGGACAGGGGTCTTCAGAGACCCAGTACTTC.

The chain recombines TRBV14 with TRBJ2-3; D may correspond to TRBD1 or TRBD2 (5 bases each). This CDR3 contains 22 residues. Germline V CDR1 and CDR2: SGHDN, FVKESK. V was clipped by 0 bases and J by 0 bases, with 28 bases between them. CDR3 DNA: TGTGCCAGCAGCCAAGAGTGGGCCAAGGACCCAATGGACTGGGGCAGCACAGATACGCAGTATTTT. Protein sequence: CASSQEWAKDPMDWGSTDTQYF.

The V gene is TRBV5-1, the J gene TRBJ2-7; 15 bases map to TRBD2. The germline V gene has CDR1 SGHRS and CDR2 YFSETQ. This CDR3 has 16 residues. Trimming took 7 bases from V and 1 from J; bases not matched to a gene: 6. In nucleotides, the CDR3 is TGCGCCAGCCGAGGGACTAGCGGGGGGACTTCCTACGAGCAGTACTTC. It codes for CASRGTSGGTSYEQYF.